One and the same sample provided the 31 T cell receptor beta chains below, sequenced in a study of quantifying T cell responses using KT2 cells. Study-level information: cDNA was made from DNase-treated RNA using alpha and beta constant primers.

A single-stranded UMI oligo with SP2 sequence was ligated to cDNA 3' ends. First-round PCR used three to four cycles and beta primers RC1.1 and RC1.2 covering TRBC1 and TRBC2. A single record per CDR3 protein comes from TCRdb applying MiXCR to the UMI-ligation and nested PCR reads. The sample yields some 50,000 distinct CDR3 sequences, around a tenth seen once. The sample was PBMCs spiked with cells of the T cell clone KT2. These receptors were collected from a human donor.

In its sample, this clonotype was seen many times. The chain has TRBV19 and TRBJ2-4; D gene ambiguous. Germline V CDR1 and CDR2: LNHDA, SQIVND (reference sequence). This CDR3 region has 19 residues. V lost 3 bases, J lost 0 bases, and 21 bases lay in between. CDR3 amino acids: CASSIAVATNLLAKNIQYF. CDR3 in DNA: TGTGCCAGTAGTATTGCCGTTGCTACTAATTTGCTAGCCAAAAACATTCAGTACTTC.

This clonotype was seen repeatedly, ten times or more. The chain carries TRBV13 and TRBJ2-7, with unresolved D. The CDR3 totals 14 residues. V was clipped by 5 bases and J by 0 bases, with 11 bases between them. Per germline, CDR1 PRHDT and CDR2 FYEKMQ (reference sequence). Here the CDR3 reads CASSPVGDSYEQYF. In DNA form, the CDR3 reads TGTGCCAGCAGCCCCGTGGGTGACTCCTACGAGCAGTACTTC.

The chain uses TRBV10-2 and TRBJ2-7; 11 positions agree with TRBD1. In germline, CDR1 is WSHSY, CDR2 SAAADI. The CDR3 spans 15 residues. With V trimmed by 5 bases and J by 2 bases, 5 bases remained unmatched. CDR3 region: CASSTGTGGTYEQYF. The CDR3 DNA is TGCGCCAGCAGTACCGGGACAGGGGGTACCTACGAGCAGTACTTC.

The CDR3 DNA sequence: TGTGCCAGCAGTTTGGCAGGGTACTATGGCTACACCTTC. This codes for CASSLAGYYGYTF. The chain combines TRBV12-3 or TRBV12-4 with TRBJ1-2, with D perhaps matching TRBD1 (5 bases). The CDR3 totals 13 residues. V was pared by 3 bases and J by 3 bases, with 8 bases between.

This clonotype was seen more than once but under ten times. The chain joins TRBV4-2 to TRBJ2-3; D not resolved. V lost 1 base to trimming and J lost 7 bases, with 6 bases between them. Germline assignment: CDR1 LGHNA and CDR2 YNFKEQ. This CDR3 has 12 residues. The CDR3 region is CASSQVGNTQYF. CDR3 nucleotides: TGTGCCAGCAGCCAAGTTGGAAATACGCAGTATTTT.

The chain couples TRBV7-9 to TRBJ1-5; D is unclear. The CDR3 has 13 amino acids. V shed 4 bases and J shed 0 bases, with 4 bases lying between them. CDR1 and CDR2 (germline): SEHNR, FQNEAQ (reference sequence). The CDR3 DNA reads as TGTGCCAGCAGCTCCTATAGCAATCAGCCCCAGCATTTT. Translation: CASSSYSNQPQHF.

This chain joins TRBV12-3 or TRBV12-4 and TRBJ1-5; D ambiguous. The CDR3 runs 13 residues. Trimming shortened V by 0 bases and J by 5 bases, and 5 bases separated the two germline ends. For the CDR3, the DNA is TGTGCCAGCAGTTTAGCGTTGTATCAGCCCCAGCATTTT. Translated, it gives CASSLALYQPQHF.

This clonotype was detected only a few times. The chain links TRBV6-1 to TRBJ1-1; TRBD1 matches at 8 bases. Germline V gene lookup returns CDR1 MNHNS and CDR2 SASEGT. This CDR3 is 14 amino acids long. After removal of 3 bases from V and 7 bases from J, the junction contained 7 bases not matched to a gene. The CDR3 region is CASSEDREIVEAFF. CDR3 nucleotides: TGTGCCAGCAGTGAGGACAGGGAGATTGTTGAAGCTTTCTTT.

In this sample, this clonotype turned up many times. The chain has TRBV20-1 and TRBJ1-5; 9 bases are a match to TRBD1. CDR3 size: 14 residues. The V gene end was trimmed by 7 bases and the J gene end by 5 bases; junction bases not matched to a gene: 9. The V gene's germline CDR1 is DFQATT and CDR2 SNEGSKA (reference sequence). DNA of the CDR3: TGCAGTGGGGGGATGGGACAGGGATATCAGCCCCAGCATTTT. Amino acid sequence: CSGGMGQGYQPQHF.

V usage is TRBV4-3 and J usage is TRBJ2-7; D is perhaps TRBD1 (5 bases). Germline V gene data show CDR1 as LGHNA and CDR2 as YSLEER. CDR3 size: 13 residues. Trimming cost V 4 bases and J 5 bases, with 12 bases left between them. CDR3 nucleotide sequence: TGCGCCAGCAGCCGAAATCAGGGTGACGAGCAGTACTTC. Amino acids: CASSRNQGDEQYF.

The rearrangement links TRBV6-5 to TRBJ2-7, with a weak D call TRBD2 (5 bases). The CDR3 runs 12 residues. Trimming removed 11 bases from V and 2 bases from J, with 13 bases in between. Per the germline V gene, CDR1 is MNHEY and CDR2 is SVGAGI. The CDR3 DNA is TGTGCCCTCGAGGCGGGCCCCTACGAGCAGTACTTC. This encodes CALEAGPYEQYF.

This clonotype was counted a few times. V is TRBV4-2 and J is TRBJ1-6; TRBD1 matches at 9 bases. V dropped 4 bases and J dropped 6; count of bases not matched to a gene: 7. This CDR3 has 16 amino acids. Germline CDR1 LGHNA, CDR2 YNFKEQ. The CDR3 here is CASSRTGEISNSPLHF. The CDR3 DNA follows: TGTGCCAGCAGCCGGACAGGGGAGATAAGTAATTCACCCCTCCACTTT.

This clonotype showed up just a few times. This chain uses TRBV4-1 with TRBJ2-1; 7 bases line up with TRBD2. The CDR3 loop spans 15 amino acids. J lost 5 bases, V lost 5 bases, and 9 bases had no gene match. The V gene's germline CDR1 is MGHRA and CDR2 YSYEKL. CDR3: CASSKWGGDDNEQFF. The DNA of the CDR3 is TGCGCCAGCAGCAAATGGGGAGGGGACGACAATGAGCAGTTCTTC.

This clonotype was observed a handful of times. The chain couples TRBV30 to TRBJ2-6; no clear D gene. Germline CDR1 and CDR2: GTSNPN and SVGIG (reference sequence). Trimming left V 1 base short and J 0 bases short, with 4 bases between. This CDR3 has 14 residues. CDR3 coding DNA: TGTGCCTGGAGTGGACTCTCTGGGGCCAACGTCCTGACTTTC. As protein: CAWSGLSGANVLTF. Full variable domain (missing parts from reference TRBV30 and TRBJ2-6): SQTIHQWPATLVQPVGSPLSLECTVEGTSNPNLYWYRQAAGRGLQLLFYSVGIGQISSEVPQNLSASRPQDRQFILSSKKLLLSDSGFYLCAWSGLSGANVLTFGAGSRLTVL.

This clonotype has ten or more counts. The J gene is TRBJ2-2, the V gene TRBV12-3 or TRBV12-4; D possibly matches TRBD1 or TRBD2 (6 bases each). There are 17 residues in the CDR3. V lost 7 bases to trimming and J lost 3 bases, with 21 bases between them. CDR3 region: CASTLGGRGLHTGELFF. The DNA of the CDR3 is TGTGCCAGCACGTTGGGGGGCCGGGGGTTGCACACCGGGGAGCTGTTTTTT.

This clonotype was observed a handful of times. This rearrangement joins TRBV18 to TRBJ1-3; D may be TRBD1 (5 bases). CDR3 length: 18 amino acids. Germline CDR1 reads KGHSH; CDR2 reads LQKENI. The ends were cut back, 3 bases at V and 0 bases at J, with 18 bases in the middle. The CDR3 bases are TGTGCCAGCTCACCGTTGAAAGGGGATAGTAGCTCTGGAAACACCATATATTTT. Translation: CASSPLKGDSSSGNTIYF.

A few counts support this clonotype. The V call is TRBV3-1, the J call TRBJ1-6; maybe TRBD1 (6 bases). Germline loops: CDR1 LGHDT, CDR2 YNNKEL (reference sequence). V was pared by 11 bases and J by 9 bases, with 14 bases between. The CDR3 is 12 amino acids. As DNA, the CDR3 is TGTGCCTCCAACAGGGTGGGTTCACCCCTCCACTTT. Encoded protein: CASNRVGSPLHF.

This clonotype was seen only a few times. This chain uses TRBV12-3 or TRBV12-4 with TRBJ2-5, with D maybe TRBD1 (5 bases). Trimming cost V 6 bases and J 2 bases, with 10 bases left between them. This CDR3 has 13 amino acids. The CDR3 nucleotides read TGTGCCAGCAGCCCAGACAGACAAGAGACCCAGTACTTC. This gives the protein CASSPDRQETQYF.

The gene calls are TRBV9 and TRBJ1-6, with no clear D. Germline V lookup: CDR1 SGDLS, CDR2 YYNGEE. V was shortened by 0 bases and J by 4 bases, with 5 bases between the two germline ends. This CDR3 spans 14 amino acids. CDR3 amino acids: CASSVEEYNSPLHF. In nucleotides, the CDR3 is TGTGCCAGCAGCGTAGAAGAGTATAATTCACCCCTCCACTTT. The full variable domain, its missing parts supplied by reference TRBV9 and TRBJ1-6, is DSGVTQTPKHLITATGQRVTLRCSPRSGDLSVYWYQQSLDQGLQFLIQYYNGEERAKGNILERFSAQQFPDLHSELNLSSLELGDSALYFCASSVEEYNSPLHFGNGTRLTVT.

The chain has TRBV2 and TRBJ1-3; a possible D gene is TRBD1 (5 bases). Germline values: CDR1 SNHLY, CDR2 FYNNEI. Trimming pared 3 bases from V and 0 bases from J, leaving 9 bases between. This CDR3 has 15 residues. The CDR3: CASSDETVSGNTIYF. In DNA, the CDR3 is TGTGCCAGCAGTGATGAGACAGTCTCTGGAAACACCATATATTTT.

CDR3 sequence: CASSQGRRTGRVNTEAFF. The CDR3 region has the DNA TGCGCCAGCAGCCAAGGGAGAAGGACAGGGCGCGTGAACACTGAAGCTTTCTTT. The V call is TRBV4-1, the J call TRBJ1-1; 8 nucleotides match TRBD1. J was trimmed by 0 bases and V by 1 base; bases with no gene match: 10. The CDR3 contains 18 residues. Germline V lookup: CDR1 MGHRA, CDR2 YSYEKL.

CDR3 in amino acids: CASSQDVGVYSSSEKLFF. CDR3 bases: TGCGCCAGCAGCCAAGACGTGGGGGTTTATAGTTCTAGTGAAAAACTGTTTTTT. V and J are TRBV4-1 and TRBJ1-4; D possibly corresponds to TRBD1 (5 bases). The CDR3 spans 18 residues. Germline CDR1 MGHRA, CDR2 YSYEKL. Trimming shortened V by 0 bases and J by 7 bases, and 21 bases separated the two germline ends.

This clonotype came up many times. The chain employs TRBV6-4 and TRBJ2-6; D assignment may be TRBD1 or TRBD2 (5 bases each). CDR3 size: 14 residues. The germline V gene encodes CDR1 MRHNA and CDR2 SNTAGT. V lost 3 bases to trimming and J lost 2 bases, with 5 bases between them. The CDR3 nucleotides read TGTGCCAGCAGTGAGGGGGCTGGGGCCAACGTCCTGACTTTC. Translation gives CASSEGAGANVLTF.

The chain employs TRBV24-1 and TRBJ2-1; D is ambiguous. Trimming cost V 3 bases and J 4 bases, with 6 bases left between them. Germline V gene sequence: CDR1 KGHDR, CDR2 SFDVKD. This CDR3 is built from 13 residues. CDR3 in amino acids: CATSDPNYNEQFF. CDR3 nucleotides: TGTGCCACCAGTGATCCCAATTACAATGAGCAGTTCTTC.

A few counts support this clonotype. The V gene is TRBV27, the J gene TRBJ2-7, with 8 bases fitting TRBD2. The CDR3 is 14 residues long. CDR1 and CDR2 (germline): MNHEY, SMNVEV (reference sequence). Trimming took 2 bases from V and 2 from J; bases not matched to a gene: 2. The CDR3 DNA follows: TGTGCCAGCAGTTTAGCGGGAGGCCCCTACGAGCAGTACTTC. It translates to CASSLAGGPYEQYF.

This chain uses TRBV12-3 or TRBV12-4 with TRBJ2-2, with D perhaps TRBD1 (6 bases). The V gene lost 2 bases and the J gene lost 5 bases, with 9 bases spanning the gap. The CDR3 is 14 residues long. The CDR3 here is CASSLTGPTGELFF. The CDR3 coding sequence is TGTGCCAGCAGTTTAACAGGGCCTACCGGGGAGCTGTTTTTT.

CDR3 in amino acids: CASSGNLHTEAFF. Written as DNA, the CDR3 is TGTGCCAGCAGCGGGAACCTACACACTGAAGCTTTCTTT. The J gene is TRBJ1-1, the V gene TRBV7-9; D unresolved. V lost 5 bases, J lost 3 bases, and 10 bases lay in between. Germline CDR1 reads SEHNR; CDR2 reads FQNEAQ (reference sequence). CDR3 length equals 13 residues. The full variable domain, its missing parts supplied by reference TRBV7-9 and TRBJ1-1, is DTGVSQNPRHKITKRGQNVTFRCDPISEHNRLYWYRQTLGQGPEFLTYFQNEAQLEKSRLLSDRFSAERPKGSFSTLEIQRTEQGDSAMYLCASSGNLHTEAFFGQGTRLTVV.

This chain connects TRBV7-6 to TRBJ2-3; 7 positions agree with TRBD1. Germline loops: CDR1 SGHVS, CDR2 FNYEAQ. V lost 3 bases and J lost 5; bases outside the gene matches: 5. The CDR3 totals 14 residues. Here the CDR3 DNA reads TGTGCCAGCAGCTTCGACAGGGCGGAAGATACGCAGTATTTT. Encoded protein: CASSFDRAEDTQYF.

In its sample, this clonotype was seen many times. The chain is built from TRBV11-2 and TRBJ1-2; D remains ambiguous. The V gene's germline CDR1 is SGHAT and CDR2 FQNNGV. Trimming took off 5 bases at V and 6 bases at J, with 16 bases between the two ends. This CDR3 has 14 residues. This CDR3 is CASSRRTGFDGYTF. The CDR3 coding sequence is TGTGCCAGCAGCCGCCGGACTGGCTTCGATGGCTACACCTTC.

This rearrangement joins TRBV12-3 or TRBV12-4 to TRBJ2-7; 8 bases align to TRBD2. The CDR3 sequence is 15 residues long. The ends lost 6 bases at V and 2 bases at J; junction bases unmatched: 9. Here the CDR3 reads CASSLATGGTYEQYF. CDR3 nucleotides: TGTGCCAGCAGCTTGGCGACGGGGGGGACCTACGAGCAGTACTTC.

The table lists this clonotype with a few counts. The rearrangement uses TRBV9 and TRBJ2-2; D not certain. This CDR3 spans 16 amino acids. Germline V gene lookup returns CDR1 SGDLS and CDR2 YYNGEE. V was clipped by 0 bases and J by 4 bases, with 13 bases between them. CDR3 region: CASSVATRLGTGELFF. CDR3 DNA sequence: TGTGCCAGCAGCGTAGCTACGCGGCTTGGCACCGGGGAGCTGTTTTTT.